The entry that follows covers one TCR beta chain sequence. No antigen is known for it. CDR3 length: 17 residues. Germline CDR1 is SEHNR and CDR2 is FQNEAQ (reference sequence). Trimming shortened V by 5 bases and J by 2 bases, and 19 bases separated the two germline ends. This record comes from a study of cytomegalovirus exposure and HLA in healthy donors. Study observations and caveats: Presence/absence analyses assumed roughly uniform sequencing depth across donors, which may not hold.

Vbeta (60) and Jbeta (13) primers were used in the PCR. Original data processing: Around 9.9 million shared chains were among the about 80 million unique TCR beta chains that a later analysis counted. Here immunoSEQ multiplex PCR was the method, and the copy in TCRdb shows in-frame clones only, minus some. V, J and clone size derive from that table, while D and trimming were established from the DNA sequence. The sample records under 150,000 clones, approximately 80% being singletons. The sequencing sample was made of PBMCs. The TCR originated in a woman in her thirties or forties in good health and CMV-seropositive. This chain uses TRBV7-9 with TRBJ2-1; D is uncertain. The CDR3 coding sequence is TGTGCCAGCAGCCCCGCCCTTGGCGGAGATACCTACAATGAGCAGTTCTTC. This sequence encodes CASSPALGGDTYNEQFF.